Shown below are 11 T cell receptor beta chains from a single sample sequenced in a study of preoperative IRX-2 immunotherapy in early breast cancer. Some clones are missing from TCRdb's copy, which holds only in-frame ones; the method was immunoSEQ multiplex PCR. In the table there are about 23,000 clones, 85% to 90% of which are singletons. Specified treatment: preoperative locoregional IRX-2 cytokine immunotherapy. The sample was tumor tissue, taken after IRX-2 immunotherapy. The receptor source for this set is a human donor with breast cancer.

The gene calls are TRBV10-1 and TRBJ2-1; D might be TRBD1 (6 bases). Germline CDR1 reads WNHNN; CDR2 reads SYGVQD (reference sequence). The V end lost 4 bases, the J end lost 4 bases, and 14 bases lay between the germline ends. The length of the CDR3 is 15 residues. CDR3 residues: CASSASGAGYNEQFF. CDR3 DNA sequence: TGCGCCAGCAGTGCGTCAGGGGCTGGATACAATGAGCAGTTCTTC.

The rearrangement links TRBV19 to TRBJ1-2; tentative D call: TRBD1 (6 bases). CDR3 size: 14 residues. Trimming stripped 7 bases from V and 0 bases from J, with 12 bases between. Germline values: CDR1 LNHDA, CDR2 SQIVND (reference sequence). CDR3 bases: TGTGCCAGTACCCGCCAGGGGACTAACTATGGCTACACCTTC. Its protein is CASTRQGTNYGYTF.

This chain links TRBV7-2 with TRBJ1-1; D remains unclear. V lost 1 base to trimming and J lost 4 bases, with 10 bases between them. Germline V gives CDR1 SGHTA, CDR2 FQGNSA. This CDR3 has 14 amino acids. CDR3 DNA: TGTGCCAGCAGCTTAGGATCCGGGAGCACTGAAGCTTTCTTT. The encoded protein is CASSLGSGSTEAFF.

The chain couples TRBV2 to TRBJ2-3, with D unresolved. Germline loops: CDR1 SNHLY, CDR2 FYNNEI. The V gene lost 8 bases and the J gene lost 3 bases, with 15 bases spanning the gap. This CDR3 spans 14 amino acids. DNA for the CDR3: TGTGCCAGCCTCCTTGGTCCTACTACAGATACGCAGTATTTT. Protein product: CASLLGPTTDTQYF.

This chain links TRBV23-1 with TRBJ2-7; D gene ambiguous. TRBV23-1 is marked as an open reading frame, function uncertain. The CDR3 contains 13 residues. Trimming cost V 2 bases and J 7 bases, with 12 bases left between them. The CDR3 DNA reads as TGCGCCAGCAGTCAACTCGAAGCGAGGGAGCAGTACTTC. As protein: CASSQLEAREQYF.

The chain carries TRBV4-3 and TRBJ2-5; 9 nucleotides line up with TRBD2. V trimming: 2 bases; J trimming: 5 bases; junction bases outside the gene matches: 6. Germline lookup yields CDR1 LGHNA and CDR2 YSLEER. The CDR3 contains 15 residues. The CDR3: CASSQYSGGGETQYF. The CDR3 DNA is TGCGCCAGCAGCCAATATAGCGGGGGCGGGGAGACCCAGTACTTC.

This sequence joins TRBV10-2 and TRBJ2-3; TRBD2 agrees at 10 bases. Unmatched junction bases numbered 2, after V lost 7 bases and J lost 1 base. This CDR3 has 14 amino acids. Germline loops: CDR1 WSHSY, CDR2 SAAADI. The CDR3 nucleotides read TGCGCCAGCATTGGACTAGCGGGCACAGATACGCAGTATTTT. This translates into CASIGLAGTDTQYF.

The rearrangement links TRBV6-6 to TRBJ1-5, with 7 bases aligning to TRBD1. This CDR3 is built from 16 residues. Looked up from germline, CDR1 is MNHNY and CDR2 is SVGAGI (reference sequence). V shed 2 bases and J 3 bases; nucleotides not matched to a gene: 7. The CDR3 spells CASSYRFGQVNQPQHF. CDR3 DNA: TGTGCCAGCAGTTACCGTTTCGGACAGGTCAATCAGCCCCAGCATTTT.

The genes are TRBV18 and TRBJ2-5, with TRBD1 identical over 9 bases. With the DNA end fitting TRBJ2-7 better, the J assignment may be wrong. Germline V gene sequence: CDR1 KGHSH, CDR2 LQKENI. CDR3 size: 13 residues. The DNA of the CDR3 is TGTGCCAGCTCTCAGACAGGGGGGAACGAGCAGTACTTC. Residues: CASSQTGGNEQYF.

V usage is TRBV6-1 and J usage is TRBJ2-5; D unclear. V lost 7 bases to trimming and J lost 2 bases, with 11 bases between them. Germline CDR1 and CDR2: MNHNS and SASEGT. The CDR3 contains 13 residues. CDR3 loop: CASTIQLQETQYF. DNA for the CDR3: TGTGCCAGCACCATACAGCTTCAAGAGACCCAGTACTTC.

CDR3 in amino acids: CASSTLAGAFNTGELFF. CDR3 nucleotide sequence: TGTGCCAGTAGTACACTAGCGGGGGCCTTTAACACCGGGGAGCTGTTTTTT. V is TRBV19 and J is TRBJ2-2, with TRBD2 matching over 11 bases. V lost 4 bases and J lost 2; bases outside the gene matches: 6. Per the germline V gene, CDR1 is LNHDA and CDR2 is SQIVND (reference sequence). This CDR3 has 17 residues.